These 19 T cell receptor beta chains were sequenced from one sample in a study of CD8+ T cells in alopecia areata. Extracted RNA was reverse transcribed into cDNA, the sequencing template. The method was immunoSEQ multiplex PCR; TCRdb's version includes in-frame clones alone and lacks a portion of them. The table has about 190,000 clones, 60% seen once; the top ten hold approximately 0.7%. Treatment here: oral pan-JAK inhibitor, 5-10 mg twice daily. The sample consisted of CD4+ T cells sorted from blood, taken at week 4, from a patient treated with tofacitinib. Every receptor here comes from a human donor with alopecia areata.

The gene calls are TRBV25-1 and TRBJ2-5; no clear D gene. The CDR3 runs 13 residues. Germline V gives CDR1 MGHDK, CDR2 SYGVNS. Between the trimmed V and J ends, which lost 1 base and 4 bases, there was a span of 7 bases. The CDR3 nucleotides are TGTGCCAGCAGTGAATTTTGGGGAGAGACCCAGTACTTC. The encoded protein is CASSEFWGETQYF.

V usage is TRBV9 and J usage is TRBJ2-3; TRBD2 matches at 7 bases. This CDR3 contains 16 residues. CDR1 is SGDLS, CDR2 YYNGEE, per germline. Trimming cost V 4 bases and J 7 bases; bases outside gene matches: 15. CDR3 residues: CASSPPPTSVGNTQYF. The CDR3 DNA follows: TGTGCCAGCAGCCCACCCCCAACTAGCGTCGGAAATACGCAGTATTTT.

The chain is built from TRBV28 and TRBJ2-2; 7 nucleotides agree with TRBD1. V lost 11 bases and J lost 6; bases outside the gene matches: 3. The CDR3 contains 11 residues. Looked up from germline, CDR1 is MDHEN and CDR2 is SYDVKM. CDR3 nucleotide sequence: TGTGCCGCAGGGGGAGCCGGGGAGCTGTTTTTT. It specifies CAAGGAGELFF.

This chain connects TRBV4-1 to TRBJ1-5; 7 bases fit TRBD1. The CDR3 loop spans 15 amino acids. Germline CDR1 MGHRA, CDR2 YSYEKL. The ends lost 2 bases at V and 7 bases at J; junction bases unmatched: 8. The chain's CDR3 is CASSQSRQGVQPQHF. DNA of the CDR3: TGCGCCAGCAGCCAAAGTCGCCAGGGGGTCCAGCCCCAGCATTTT.

The CDR3 DNA is TGTGCCAGCAGTTTATTTTCGGATACGCAGTATTTT. It encodes CASSLFSDTQYF. The rearrangement uses TRBV28 and TRBJ2-3; D gene unclear. Trimming removed 1 base at V and 6 bases at J, with 5 bases between. There are 12 residues in the CDR3. Germline lookup yields CDR1 MDHEN and CDR2 SYDVKM.

V gene TRBV28 combines with J gene TRBJ2-4; 8 positions agree with TRBD1. J gave up 3 bases and V 6 bases, and 10 bases lay outside the gene matches. The germline V gene has CDR1 MDHEN and CDR2 SYDVKM. This CDR3 spans 16 amino acids. In DNA form, the CDR3 reads TGTGCCAGCAGGGCCGAGGACAGGGTGTACAAAAACATTCAGTACTTC. Translated, it gives CASRAEDRVYKNIQYF.

The chain recombines TRBV29-1 with TRBJ1-1; possible D gene TRBD1, 6 bases. Germline lookup yields CDR1 SQVTM and CDR2 ANQGSEA. This CDR3 is built from 12 residues. The V gene lost 7 bases and the J gene lost 8 bases, with 17 bases spanning the gap. This CDR3 is CSDMTGLREAFF. The DNA for the CDR3 is TGCAGCGACATGACAGGTCTGAGGGAAGCTTTCTTT.

The CDR3 loop reads CASSVGEADTQYF. The CDR3, as DNA: TGTGCCAGCAGTGTTGGGGAGGCAGATACGCAGTATTTT. This chain links TRBV2 with TRBJ2-3, with D possibly TRBD2 on 6 matching bases. The CDR3 is made up of 13 amino acids. The germline gives CDR1 SNHLY, CDR2 FYNNEI. Trimming took 4 bases from V and 4 from J, leaving 9 bases between them.

This clone was seen just once. The chain carries TRBV7-9 and TRBJ2-1; 7 nucleotides align to TRBD2. This CDR3 spans 15 amino acids. V gave up 0 bases and J gave up 2 bases; unmatched junction bases: 1. Germline-derived CDR1 and CDR2 are SEHNR and FQNEAQ (reference sequence). The DNA of the CDR3 is TGTGCCAGCAGCTTAGCGGGAGGGCCCTACAATGAGCAGTTCTTC. Amino acids: CASSLAGGPYNEQFF.

Worth noting for this clone: Within the sample, other DNA sequences also encode this same CDR3. The chain is built from TRBV29-1 and TRBJ1-1; TRBD1 aligns across 8 bases. The ends lost 7 bases at V and 0 bases at J; junction bases unmatched: 7. Germline loops: CDR1 SQVTM, CDR2 ANQGSEA. The CDR3 has 14 amino acids. CDR3 DNA: TGCAGCGCCAGACAGGGGTCCATGAACACTGAAGCTTTCTTT. This encodes CSARQGSMNTEAFF.

The chain recombines TRBV30 with TRBJ2-6; maybe TRBD2 (6 bases). The CDR3 has 12 amino acids. V was clipped by 2 bases and J by 12 bases, with 11 bases between them. CDR1 is GTSNPN and CDR2 is SVGIG in the germline V gene (reference sequence). The CDR3 DNA reads TGTGCCTGGAGTCGGAGGGAAGGCGTCCTGACTTTC. This codes for CAWSRREGVLTF.

The table lists this clone with a few counts. The genes are TRBV4-1 and TRBJ2-4; 8 bases agree with TRBD2. This CDR3 region has 16 residues. Germline V gene data show CDR1 as MGHRA and CDR2 as YSYEKL. Germline trimming cut 0 bases from V and 8 bases from J; bases unmatched to any gene: 9. The CDR3 spells CASSQESIAGIDIQYF. For the CDR3, the DNA is TGCGCCAGCAGCCAAGAGTCGATAGCGGGAATTGACATTCAGTACTTC.

CDR3 nucleotides: TGCAGCGTTGGGTTCAGGGGAATTCGGGAGCAGTACTTC. Its translation: CSVGFRGIREQYF. The chain links TRBV29-1 to TRBJ2-7; TRBD1 is a possible D gene (6 bases). The CDR3 consists of 13 residues. The germline CDR1 and CDR2 sequences are SQVTM and ANQGSEA. V was cut by 4 bases and J by 7 bases, with 17 bases left in between.

V and J are TRBV28 and TRBJ2-3; unclear D gene. CDR1 and CDR2 (germline): MDHEN, SYDVKM. The CDR3 consists of 16 residues. Trimming removed 7 bases from V and 1 base from J, with 18 bases in between. The CDR3 DNA reads as TGTGCCAGCAAAAGAACCCTGGTTTCTGGCACAGATACGCAGTATTTT. Its protein is CASKRTLVSGTDTQYF. The full variable domain, with the rest looked up from reference TRBV28 and TRBJ2-3, is DVKVTQSSRYLVKRTGEKVFLECVQDMDHENMFWYRQDPGLGLRLIYFSYDVKMKEKGDIPEGYSVSREKKERFSLILESASTNQTSMYLCASKRTLVSGTDTQYFGPGTRLTVL.

The chain couples TRBV20-1 to TRBJ2-2; D is undetermined. Per germline, CDR1 DFQATT and CDR2 SNEGSKA (reference sequence). The CDR3 is 11 residues long. V lost 6 bases to trimming and J lost 3 bases, with 5 bases between them. The CDR3 DNA reads as TGCAGTGCCAGCCACACCGGGGAGCTGTTTTTT. Translating it yields CSASHTGELFF.

A remark on this clone: This specimen includes other DNA sequences encoding the same CDR3. The V and J genes are TRBV30 and TRBJ1-5; unclear D gene. Germline CDR1 is GTSNPN and CDR2 is SVGIG (reference sequence). V gave up 0 bases and J gave up 2 bases, with 8 bases separating them. The CDR3 is 14 residues long. This CDR3 reads CAWSVGWGNQPQHF. In nucleotides, the CDR3 is TGTGCCTGGAGTGTAGGTTGGGGCAATCAGCCCCAGCATTTT.

The chain is built from TRBV6-1 and TRBJ1-5, with TRBD1 matching over 10 bases. Germline V gene sequence: CDR1 MNHNS, CDR2 SASEGT. This CDR3 comprises 15 residues. V was pared by 6 bases and J by 5 bases, with 7 bases of the junction left unmatched. In nucleotides, the CDR3 is TGTGCCAGCAGCCGACAGGGGGCAGGGGATCAGCCCCAGCATTTT. Protein: CASSRQGAGDQPQHF.

This clone was counted only a few times. V is TRBV29-1 and J is TRBJ2-7; TRBD1 matches at 10 bases. With V trimmed by 6 bases and J by 3 bases, 2 bases remained unmatched. This CDR3 contains 12 residues. Germline CDR1 is SQVTM and CDR2 is ANQGSEA. The CDR3, as DNA: TGCAGCGTGGGGACAGGGGTCTACGAGCAGTACTTC. This gives the protein CSVGTGVYEQYF.

The chain joins TRBV29-1 to TRBJ2-3; D is perhaps TRBD1 (5 bases). Germline lookup yields CDR1 SQVTM and CDR2 ANQGSEA. V gave up 7 bases and J gave up 2 bases, with 10 bases separating them. The CDR3 has 12 amino acids. CDR3 DNA: TGCAGCGAGACAGCTGACACAGATACGCAGTATTTT. Amino acid sequence: CSETADTDTQYF.